The T cell receptor beta chain described here comes from a study of shared T cell receptors in the human thymus. In its sample, this clone was seen a few times. Germline V lookup: CDR1 MNHNS, CDR2 SASEGT. The CDR3 spans 15 residues. With 6 bases clipped from V and 0 bases from J, the junction kept 5 bases outside the gene matches. Using immunoSEQ multiplex PCR, the repertoire was profiled, and TCRdb retains in-frame clones only, with some absent. The sample consists of hundreds of thousands of clones, more than 75% of them appearing once. This sample was shared with a second study, whose subject was human thymus T cells. That report adds: Donors were healthy Finnish infants having corrective surgery for congenital heart defects. Resected material from corrective heart surgery provided the thymus tissue analysed. Related studies noted strongly shared thymic repertoires across unrelated people.

What was sequenced was thymocytes. The chain is built from TRBV6-1 and TRBJ2-4; 7 bases line up with TRBD1. This receptor was obtained from a boy in the first two years of life with a congenital heart defect. In DNA, the CDR3 is TGTGCCAGCAGGGAGACAGGGCTAGCCAAAAACATTCAGTACTTC. Encoded protein: CASRETGLAKNIQYF.